This entry concerns a single T cell receptor beta chain. The CDR3 has 15 residues. Germline V gene data show CDR1 as SGHTA and CDR2 as FQGNSA. Between the trimmed V and J ends, which lost 0 bases and 1 base, there was a span of 7 bases. This sample is part of a study of blood T cell repertoires in COVID-19. Profiling relied on immunoSEQ multiplex PCR, and the TCRdb table lists in-frame clones only, not all of them. In the table there are around 200,000 clones, approximately 90% of which are singletons. This receptor was identified in a woman in her late teens or twenties who had recovered from COVID-19. The chain couples TRBV7-2 to TRBJ1-3; unclear D gene. Sequencing used PBMCs or T cells enriched from blood (not recorded which). DNA for the CDR3: TGTGCCAGCAGCTTAGCCGTACGGTCTGGAAACACCATATATTTT. Encoded protein: CASSLAVRSGNTIYF.